This T cell receptor (beta chain) is drawn from a study of cytomegalovirus exposure and HLA in healthy donors. Study-wide findings and caveats: In vitro experiments confirmed that a few CMV-associated chains were specific for CMV antigens. Cytomegalovirus status, reportedly, was diagnosed with high specificity and sensitivity by the classifier. Some TCR beta chains (over 150 of them) were listed as cytomegalovirus-associated.

This table comes from immunoSEQ multiplex PCR, and its TCRdb copy is limited to in-frame clones, with some not included. Of some 350,000 clones listed, roughly nine tenths were seen once; the top ten hold 0.95% to 1.5%. An approximately 130-subject validation cohort, separate from the roughly 680-subject first cohort, supplied the donors. A few counts support this clone. Its target is not known. Sequencing was performed on PBMCs. The TCR originated in a young woman in good health and CMV-seropositive.

DNA of the CDR3: TGTGCCAGCAGTTTTACCCGACACATTGAAGCTTTCTTT. It encodes CASSFTRHIEAFF. J is TRBJ1-1 and V is TRBV27; no clear D gene. The CDR3 spans 13 residues. V lost 3 bases, J lost 7 bases, and 12 bases lay in between. Germline V gene lookup returns CDR1 MNHEY and CDR2 SMNVEV (reference sequence).